This T cell receptor beta chain comes out of a study of human T cells and chemical hapten exposure. TCRdb fed the RACE reads into MiXCR, producing one record per CDR3 protein. The sample records tens of thousands of distinct CDR3 sequences, around 9.3% being singletons. The time point was: patch test 2, 6 weeks after DPC sensitization. As to treatment: therapeutic diphenylcyclopropenone sensitization with weekly scalp DPC. People who gave samples had alopecia, were 18 to 70 years old, and were suitable for DPC. It was from unfractionated whole blood that total RNA was extracted. This clonotype was recorded at least ten times. No antigen is known for it. Study results and limitations: TCRs above 1 in 1000 frequency did not change with DPC sensitization. There were significantly more large CDR3 similarity clusters among expanded TCRs than among controls.

J was trimmed by 5 bases and V by 4 bases; bases with no gene match: 12. Germline lookup yields CDR1 KGHSH and CDR2 LQKENI. The CDR3 runs to 17 residues. This chain joins TRBV18 and TRBJ2-1, with 9 bases that match TRBD1. Here the sequenced sample was whole blood, taken in connection with sensitization to the hapten diphenylcyclopropenone (DPC). This receptor was obtained from a woman aged 45-65 years with alopecia areata. Some clones in this sample may be carry-over from other donors' samples. The CDR3 here is CASSQFPGTGSNNEQFF. DNA of the CDR3: TGTGCCAGCTCACAGTTCCCCGGGACAGGGTCCAACAATGAGCAGTTCTTC.